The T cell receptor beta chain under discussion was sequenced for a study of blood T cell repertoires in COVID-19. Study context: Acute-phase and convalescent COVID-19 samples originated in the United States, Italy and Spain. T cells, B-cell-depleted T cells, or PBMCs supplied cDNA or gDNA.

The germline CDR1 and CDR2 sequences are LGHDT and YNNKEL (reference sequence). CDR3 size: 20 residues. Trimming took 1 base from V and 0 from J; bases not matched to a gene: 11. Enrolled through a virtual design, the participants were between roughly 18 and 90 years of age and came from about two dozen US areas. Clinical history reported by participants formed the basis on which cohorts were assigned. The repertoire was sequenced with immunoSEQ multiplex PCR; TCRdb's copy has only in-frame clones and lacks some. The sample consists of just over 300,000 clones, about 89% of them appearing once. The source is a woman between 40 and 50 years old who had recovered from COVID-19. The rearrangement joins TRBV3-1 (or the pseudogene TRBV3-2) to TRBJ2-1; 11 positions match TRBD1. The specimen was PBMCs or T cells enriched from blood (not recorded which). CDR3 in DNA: TGTGCCAGCAGCCAAGGGGGACAGGGGGAAGCGGCCAGCTCCTACAATGAGCAGTTCTTC. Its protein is CASSQGGQGEAASSYNEQFF.